Presented here are 4 T cell receptor beta chains from one specimen sequenced in a study of blood T cell repertoires in COVID-19. The repertoire was sequenced with immunoSEQ multiplex PCR; TCRdb's copy has only in-frame clones and lacks some. The repertoire holds roughly 230,000 clones, over 85% seen once, with 3.5% to 4% in the top ten. The source material was PBMCs or T cells enriched from blood (not recorded which). The receptors shown here come from a woman aged 25-40 years with acute COVID-19.

The chain uses TRBV5-1 and TRBJ1-5; tentatively, D is TRBD1 (6 bases). Trimming stripped 3 bases from V and 1 base from J, with 11 bases between. Looked up from germline, CDR1 is SGHRS and CDR2 is YFSETQ. This CDR3 is built from 15 residues. For the CDR3, the DNA is TGCGCCAGCAGCTACTCAGGGGAAAGCAATCAGCCCCAGCATTTT. Translating gives CASSYSGESNQPQHF.

The chain couples TRBV10-2 to TRBJ2-1, with a possible D match to TRBD2 (5 bases). Germline V gene data show CDR1 as WSHSY and CDR2 as SAAADI. Trimming pared 8 bases from V and 5 bases from J, leaving 10 bases between. The CDR3 is 12 residues long. The CDR3 DNA sequence: TGCGCCAGCGGGAGCAGCGACAATGAGCAGTTCTTC. The encoded protein is CASGSSDNEQFF.

This chain links TRBV4-1 with TRBJ2-5, with D maybe TRBD1 (6 bases). Trimming took off 5 bases at V and 3 bases at J, with 7 bases between the two ends. This CDR3 is built from 12 residues. Germline CDR1 reads MGHRA; CDR2 reads YSYEKL. The CDR3 nucleotides read TGCGCCAGCAGCAACAGGGAAGAGACCCAGTACTTC. This translates into CASSNREETQYF.

The V call is TRBV4-1, the J call TRBJ1-5, with TRBD1 matching over 7 bases. Trimming removed 5 bases from V and 1 base from J; junction bases left unmatched: 5. Germline CDR1 is MGHRA and CDR2 is YSYEKL. CDR3 size: 15 residues. Here the CDR3 reads CASSTGDASNQPQHF. The DNA of the CDR3 is TGCGCCAGCAGCACAGGGGATGCGAGCAATCAGCCCCAGCATTTT.